Listed here are 2 T cell receptor beta chains from one sample, sequenced in a study of shared clonotypes between healthy human individuals. The data were produced by immunoSEQ multiplex PCR, yet TCRdb's version contains in-frame clones alone and is incomplete. The sample has 2.3 million or so clones, 93% seen once. What was sequenced was naive CD4+ T cells from PBMCs. Subset meaning: CD45RA+ positively selected. The receptors were gathered from a man aged 18 to 30 in good health. Some clones in this sample may be carry-over from other donors' samples.

This clone came up once. Written as DNA, the CDR3 is TGTGCCAGCCGTCGACAGTTCCACGAGCAGTACTTC. Its translation is CASRRQFHEQYF. This sequence joins TRBV6-5 and TRBJ2-7, with D tentatively TRBD1 (5 bases). The V end lost 8 bases, the J end lost 5 bases, and 13 bases lay between the germline ends. The germline V gene encodes CDR1 MNHEY and CDR2 SVGAGI. The CDR3 runs 12 residues.

This rearrangement joins TRBV11-3 to TRBJ1-1; TRBD1 agrees at 7 bases. Looked up from germline, CDR1 is SGHNT and CDR2 is YENEEA. This CDR3 comprises 15 residues. The V segment lost 5 bases and the J segment 7 bases; nucleotides outside the gene matches: 13. CDR3: CASSGSGTATDEAFF. CDR3 coding DNA: TGTGCCAGCAGCGGATCCGGGACAGCGACAGATGAAGCTTTCTTT. The full variable domain, rest sourced from reference TRBV11-3 and TRBJ1-1, is EAGVVQSPRYKIIEKKQPVAFWCNPISGHNTLYWYLQNLGQGPELLIRYENEEAVDDSQLPKDRFSAERLKGVDSTLKIQPAELGDSAVYLCASSGSGTATDEAFFGQGTRLTVV.